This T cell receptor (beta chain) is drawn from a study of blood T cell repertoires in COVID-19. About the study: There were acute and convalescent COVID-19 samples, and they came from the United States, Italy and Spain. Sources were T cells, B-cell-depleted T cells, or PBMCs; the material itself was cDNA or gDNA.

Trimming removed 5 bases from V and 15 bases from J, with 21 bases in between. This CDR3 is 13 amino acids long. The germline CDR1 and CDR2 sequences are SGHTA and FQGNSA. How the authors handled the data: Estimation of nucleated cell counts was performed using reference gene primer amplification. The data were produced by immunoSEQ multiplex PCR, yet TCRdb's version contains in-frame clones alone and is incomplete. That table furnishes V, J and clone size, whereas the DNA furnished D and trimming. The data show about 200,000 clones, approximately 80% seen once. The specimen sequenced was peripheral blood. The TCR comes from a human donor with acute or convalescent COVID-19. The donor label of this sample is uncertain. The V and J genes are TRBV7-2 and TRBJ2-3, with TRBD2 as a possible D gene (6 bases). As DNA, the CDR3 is TGTGCCAGCAGCGGAGTGGGACTGGGCCGAAAATATTTT. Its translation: CASSGVGLGRKYF. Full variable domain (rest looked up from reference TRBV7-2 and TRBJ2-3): GAGVSQSPSNKVTEKGKDVELRCDPISGHTALYWYRQSLGQGLEFLIYFQGNSAPDKSGLPSDRFSAERTGGSVSTLTIQRTQQEDSAVYLCASSGVGLGRKYFGPGTRLTVL.